The entry below describes one T cell receptor (beta chain). Antigen unknown. This CDR3 is built from 13 residues. Trimming cost V 6 bases and J 3 bases, with 15 bases left between them. Germline V gene sequence: CDR1 SQVTM, CDR2 ANQGSEA. The sample originates from a study of response to subunit inactivated influenza vaccine. One entry per CDR3 protein, called by TCRdb with MiXCR from the RT-PCR reads. The sample records about 520,000 distinct CDR3 sequences, 9.5% to 13% being singletons. Study observations and caveats: It was the authors' suggestion that each seasonal influenza vaccination recruits few new T cells.

The chain uses TRBV29-1 and TRBJ2-7; D may be TRBD1 (5 bases). This clonotype was obtained from a man aged 45-60 years who received an inactivated influenza vaccine. Sequences were derived from PBMCs from blood, sampled 45 days after vaccination. CDR3 nucleotides: TGCAGCGTGAACCCAGGGAATGGCTACGAGCAGTACTTC. Translating it yields CSVNPGNGYEQYF.